Sequencing of this TCR beta chain was carried out in a study of blood T cell repertoires in COVID-19. Study overall: There were acute and convalescent COVID-19 samples, and they came from the United States, Italy and Spain. T cells, B-cell-depleted T cells, or PBMCs provided the cDNA or gDNA that served as material.

This clone occurred once. This CDR3 comprises 14 residues. The germline CDR1 and CDR2 sequences are MDHEN and SYDVKM. The V gene lost 7 bases and the J gene lost 8 bases, with 17 bases spanning the gap. Study processing details: Estimation of nucleated cell counts was performed using reference gene primer amplification. Assay: immunoSEQ multiplex PCR; the TCRdb copy retains only in-frame clones and omits some. V and J calls and clone size are as listed in that table; D and trimming were resolved from the DNA. The sample includes fewer than 200,000 clones, 70% to 90% of them seen just once. Sequencing used peripheral blood. This rearrangement joins TRBV28 to TRBJ1-4, with TRBD1 as a possible D gene (6 bases). The source is a middle-aged man with acute or convalescent COVID-19. The CDR3 DNA is TGTGCCAGCACCGAGGGGGGGGCAAGAGAAAAACTGTTTTTT. It encodes CASTEGGAREKLFF.